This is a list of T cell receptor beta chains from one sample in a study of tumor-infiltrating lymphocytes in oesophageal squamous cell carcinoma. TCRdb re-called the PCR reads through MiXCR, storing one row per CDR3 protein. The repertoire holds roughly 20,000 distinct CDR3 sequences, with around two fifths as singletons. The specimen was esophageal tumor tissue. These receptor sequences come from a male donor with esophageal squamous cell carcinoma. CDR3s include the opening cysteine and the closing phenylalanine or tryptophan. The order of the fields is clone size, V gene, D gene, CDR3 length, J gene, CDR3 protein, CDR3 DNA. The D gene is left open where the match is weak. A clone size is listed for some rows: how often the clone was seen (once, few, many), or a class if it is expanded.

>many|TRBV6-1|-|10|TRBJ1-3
CASSYQPIYF
TGTGCCAGCAGTTATCAGCCCATATATTTT
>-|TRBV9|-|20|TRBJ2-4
CASSVGRGVETAGQKNIQYF
TGTGCCAGCAGCGTAGGAAGGGGCGTGGAAACCGCGGGTCAAAAAAACATTCAGTACTTC
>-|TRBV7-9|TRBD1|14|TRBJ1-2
CASSPTGGVYGYTF
TGTGCCAGCAGCCCTACAGGGGGCGTCTATGGCTACACCTTC
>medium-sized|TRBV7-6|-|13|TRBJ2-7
CASSRGGFYEQYF
TGTGCCAGCAGCAGGGGGGGATTCTACGAGCAGTACTTC
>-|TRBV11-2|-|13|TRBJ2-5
CASSLGIQETQYF
TGTGCCAGCAGCTTAGGAATCCAAGAGACCCAGTACTTC
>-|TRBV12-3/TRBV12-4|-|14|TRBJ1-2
CASSLSIQDYGYTF
TGTGCCAGCAGTTTAAGTATACAGGACTATGGCTACACCTTC
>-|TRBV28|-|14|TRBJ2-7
CASSPPTGTYEQYF
TGTGCCAGCAGTCCGCCGACAGGCACCTACGAGCAGTACTTC
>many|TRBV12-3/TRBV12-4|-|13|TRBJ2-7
CASSWTVAYEQYF
TGTGCCAGCAGTTGGACAGTTGCCTACGAGCAGTACTTC
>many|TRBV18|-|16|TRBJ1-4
CASSARQVSTNEKLFF
TGTGCCAGCTCCGCGAGACAGGTTTCGACTAATGAAAAACTGTTTTTT
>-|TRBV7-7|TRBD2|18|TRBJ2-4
CASSEGLAGGTPGGELYF
TGTGCTAGCAGCGAGGGACTAGCGGGAGGAACCCCTGGCGGGGAGCTGTACTTC
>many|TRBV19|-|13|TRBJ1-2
CASTPRRNYGYTF
TGTGCCAGTACCCCCAGGAGGAACTATGGCTACACCTTC
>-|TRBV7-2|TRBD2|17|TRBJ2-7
CASSSLEGLAVYNEQYF
TGTGCCAGCAGCTCCTTGGAGGGACTAGCGGTCTACAATGAGCAGTACTTC
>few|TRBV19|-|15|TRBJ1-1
CASISGGSDSVEAFF
TGTGCCAGTATCTCGGGGGGTTCGGATTCGGTTGAAGCTTTCTTT
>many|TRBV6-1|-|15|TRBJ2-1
CASSEYGGANNEQFF
TGTGCCAGCAGTGAATACGGGGGCGCCAACAATGAGCAGTTCTTC
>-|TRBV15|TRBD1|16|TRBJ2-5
CATSSCRDRGLETQYF
TGTGCCACCAGCAGCTGCCGGGACAGGGGTTTAGAGACCCAGTACTTC
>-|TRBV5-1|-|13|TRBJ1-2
CASSLEGQYGYTF
TGCGCCAGCAGCCTGGAAGGACAGTATGGCTACACCTTC
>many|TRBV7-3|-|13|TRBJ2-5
CASSFSREETQYF
TGTGCCAGCAGCTTCTCGAGGGAAGAGACCCAGTACTTC
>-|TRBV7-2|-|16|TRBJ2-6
CASSLVGPSGANVLTF
TGTGCCAGCAGCTTAGTCGGGCCCTCTGGGGCCAACGTCCTGACTTTC
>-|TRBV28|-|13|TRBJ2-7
CASTRDLHNEQYF
TGTGCCAGCACTAGGGACCTCCACAATGAGCAGTACTTC
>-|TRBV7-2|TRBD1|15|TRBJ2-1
CASSLTRGPLREQFF
TGTGCCAGCAGCTTAACGAGGGGGCCCCTTCGGGAGCAGTTCTTC
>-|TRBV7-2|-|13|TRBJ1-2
CASSPTWGGGYTF
TGTGCCAGCAGCCCAACCTGGGGGGGAGGCTACACCTTC
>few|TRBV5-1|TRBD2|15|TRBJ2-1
CASSFGDYPPNEQFF
TGCGCCAGCAGCTTCGGGGACTACCCCCCAAATGAGCAGTTCTTC
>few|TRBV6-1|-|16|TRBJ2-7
CASNAGGGGLRYEQYF
TGTGCCAGCAACGCAGGGGGGGGGGGGCTTCGGTACGAGCAGTACTTC
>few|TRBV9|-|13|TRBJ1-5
CASSGTENQPQHF
TGTGCCAGCAGCGGGACAGAAAATCAGCCCCAGCATTTT
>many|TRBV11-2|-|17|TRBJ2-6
CASSLDISGYGANVLTF
TGTGCCAGCAGCTTAGATATTTCAGGGTACGGGGCCAACGTCCTGACTTTC
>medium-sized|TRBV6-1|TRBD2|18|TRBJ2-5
CASSERWAGESSPETQYF
TGTGCCAGCAGTGAACGATGGGCGGGAGAGAGTTCTCCAGAGACCCAGTACTTC
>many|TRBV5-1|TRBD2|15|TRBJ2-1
CASSLGLAGGYEQFF
TGCGCCAGCAGCTTGGGTCTAGCGGGGGGCTATGAGCAGTTCTTC
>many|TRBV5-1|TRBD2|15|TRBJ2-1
CASSSTSGGAGEQFF
TGCGCCAGCAGCTCAACTAGCGGGGGGGCAGGTGAGCAGTTCTTC
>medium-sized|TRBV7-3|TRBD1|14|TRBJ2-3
CASSLTDRSDTQYF
TGTGCCAGCAGCTTAACGGACAGGTCAGATACGCAGTATTTT
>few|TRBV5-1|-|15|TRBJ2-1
CASSPLTSSYNEQFF
TGCGCCAGCAGCCCGCTGACTAGCTCCTACAATGAGCAGTTCTTC
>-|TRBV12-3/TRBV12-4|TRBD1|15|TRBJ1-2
CASSPQGVEHYGYTF
TGTGCCAGCAGCCCGCAGGGGGTGGAGCACTATGGCTACACCTTC
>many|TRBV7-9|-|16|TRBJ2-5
CASSFGAGTNTGELYF
-
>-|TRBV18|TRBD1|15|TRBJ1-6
CASSPTTGINSPLHF
TGTGCCAGCTCACCGACGACAGGGATTAATTCACCCCTCCACTTT
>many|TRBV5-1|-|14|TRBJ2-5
CASSPYRPQETQYF
TGCGCCAGCAGCCCCTACAGGCCCCAAGAGACCCAGTACTTC
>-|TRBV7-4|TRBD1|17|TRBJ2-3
CASSLEDRGLGADTQYF
TGTGCCAGCAGCTTAGAAGACAGGGGGCTGGGGGCAGATACGCAGTATTTT
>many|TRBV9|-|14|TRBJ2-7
CASSVAGGAGEQYF
TGTGCCAGCAGCGTAGCAGGGGGGGCGGGCGAGCAGTACTTC
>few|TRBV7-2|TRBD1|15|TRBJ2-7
CASSESGQASYEQYF
TGTGCCAGCAGCGAATCGGGACAGGCTTCCTACGAGCAGTACTTC
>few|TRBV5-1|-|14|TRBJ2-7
CASSFRQESYEQYF
TGCGCCAGCAGCTTTAGACAGGAGTCCTACGAGCAGTACTTC